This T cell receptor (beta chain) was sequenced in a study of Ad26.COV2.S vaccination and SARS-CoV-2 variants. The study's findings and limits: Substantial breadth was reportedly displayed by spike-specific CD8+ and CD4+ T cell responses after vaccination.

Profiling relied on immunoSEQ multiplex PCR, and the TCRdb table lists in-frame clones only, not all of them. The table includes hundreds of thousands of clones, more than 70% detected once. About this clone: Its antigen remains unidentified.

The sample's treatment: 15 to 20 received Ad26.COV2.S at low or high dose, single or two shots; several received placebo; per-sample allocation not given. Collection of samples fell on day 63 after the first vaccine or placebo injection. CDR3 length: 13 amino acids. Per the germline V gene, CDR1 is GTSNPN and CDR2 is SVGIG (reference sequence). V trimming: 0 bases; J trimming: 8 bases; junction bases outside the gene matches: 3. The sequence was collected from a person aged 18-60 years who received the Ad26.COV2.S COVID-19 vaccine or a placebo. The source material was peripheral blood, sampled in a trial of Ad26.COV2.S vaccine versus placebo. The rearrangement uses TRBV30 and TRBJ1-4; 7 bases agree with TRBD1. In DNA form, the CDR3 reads TGTGCCTGGAGTGTGACAGGGACCGAAAAACTGTTTTTT. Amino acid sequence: CAWSVTGTEKLFF.